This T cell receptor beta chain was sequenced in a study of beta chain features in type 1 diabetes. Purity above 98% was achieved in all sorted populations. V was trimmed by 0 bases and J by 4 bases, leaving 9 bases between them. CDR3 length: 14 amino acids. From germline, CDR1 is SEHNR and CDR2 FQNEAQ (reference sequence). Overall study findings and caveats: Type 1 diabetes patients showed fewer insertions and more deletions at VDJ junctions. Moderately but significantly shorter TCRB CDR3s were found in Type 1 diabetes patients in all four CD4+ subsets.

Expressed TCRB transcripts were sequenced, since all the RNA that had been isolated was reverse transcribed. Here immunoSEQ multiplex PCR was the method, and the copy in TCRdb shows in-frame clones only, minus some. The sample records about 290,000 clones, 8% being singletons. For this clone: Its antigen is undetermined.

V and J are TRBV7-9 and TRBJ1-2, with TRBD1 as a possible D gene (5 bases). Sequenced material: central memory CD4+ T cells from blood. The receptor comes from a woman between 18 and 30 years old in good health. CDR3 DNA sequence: TGTGCCAGCAGCTTAGCCGGAGGGGCCTATGGCTACACCTTC. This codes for CASSLAGGAYGYTF.